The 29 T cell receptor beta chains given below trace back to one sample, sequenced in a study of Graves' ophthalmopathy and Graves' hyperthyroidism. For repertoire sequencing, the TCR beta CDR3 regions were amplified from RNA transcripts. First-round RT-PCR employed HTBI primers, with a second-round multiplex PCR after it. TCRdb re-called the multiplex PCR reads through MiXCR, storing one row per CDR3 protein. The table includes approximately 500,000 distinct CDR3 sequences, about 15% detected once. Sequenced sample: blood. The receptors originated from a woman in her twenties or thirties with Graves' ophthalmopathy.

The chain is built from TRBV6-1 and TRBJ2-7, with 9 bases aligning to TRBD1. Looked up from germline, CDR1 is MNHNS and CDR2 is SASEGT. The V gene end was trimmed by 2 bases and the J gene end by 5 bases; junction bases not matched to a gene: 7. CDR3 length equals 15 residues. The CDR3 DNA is TGTGCCAGCAGTGAAACCGGGACAGGGACCGACGAGCAGTACTTC. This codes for CASSETGTGTDEQYF.

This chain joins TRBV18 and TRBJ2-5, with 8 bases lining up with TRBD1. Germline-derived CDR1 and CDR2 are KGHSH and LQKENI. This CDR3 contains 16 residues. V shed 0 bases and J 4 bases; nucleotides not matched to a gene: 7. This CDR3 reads CASSPPVWQGAETQYF. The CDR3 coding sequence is TGTGCCAGCTCACCACCGGTGTGGCAGGGGGCAGAGACCCAGTACTTC.

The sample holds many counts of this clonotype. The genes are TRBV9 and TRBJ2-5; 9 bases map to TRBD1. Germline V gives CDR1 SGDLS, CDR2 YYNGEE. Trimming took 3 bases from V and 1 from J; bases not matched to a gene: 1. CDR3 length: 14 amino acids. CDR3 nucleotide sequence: TGTGCCAGCAGCGGGACAGGGGTCCAAGAGACCCAGTACTTC. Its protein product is CASSGTGVQETQYF.

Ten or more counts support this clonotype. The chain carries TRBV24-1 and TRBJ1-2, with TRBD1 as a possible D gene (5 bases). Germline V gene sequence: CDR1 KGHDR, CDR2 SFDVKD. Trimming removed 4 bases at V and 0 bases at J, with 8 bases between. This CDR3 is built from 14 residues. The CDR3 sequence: CATSDPTANYGYTF. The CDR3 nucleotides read TGTGCCACCAGTGACCCGACAGCTAACTATGGCTACACCTTC.

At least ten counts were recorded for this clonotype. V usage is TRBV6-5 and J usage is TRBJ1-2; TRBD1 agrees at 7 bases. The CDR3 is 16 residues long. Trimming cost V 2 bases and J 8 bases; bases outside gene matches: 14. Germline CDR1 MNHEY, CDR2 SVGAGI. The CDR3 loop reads CASSYPPDRALEGYTF. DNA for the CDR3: TGTGCCAGCAGTTACCCCCCCGACAGGGCCCTTGAGGGCTACACCTTC.

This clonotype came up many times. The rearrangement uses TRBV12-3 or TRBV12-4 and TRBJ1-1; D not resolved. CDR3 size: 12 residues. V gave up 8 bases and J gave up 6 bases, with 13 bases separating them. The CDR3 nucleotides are TGTGCCAGCTCTCCCAGGTACTCTGAAGCTTTCTTT. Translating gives CASSPRYSEAFF.

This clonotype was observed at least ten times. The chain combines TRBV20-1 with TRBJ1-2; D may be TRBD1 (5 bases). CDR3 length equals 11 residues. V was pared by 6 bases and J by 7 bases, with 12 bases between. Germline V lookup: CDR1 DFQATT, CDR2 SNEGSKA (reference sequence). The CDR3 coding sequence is TGCAGTGCCAGGACATCCCCTGGCTACACCTTC. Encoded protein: CSARTSPGYTF.

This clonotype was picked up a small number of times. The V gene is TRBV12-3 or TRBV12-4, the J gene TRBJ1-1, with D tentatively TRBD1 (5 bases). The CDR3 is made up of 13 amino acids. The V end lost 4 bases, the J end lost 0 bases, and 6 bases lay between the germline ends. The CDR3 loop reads CASSWGLNTEAFF. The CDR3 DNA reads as TGTGCCAGCAGTTGGGGCTTGAACACTGAAGCTTTCTTT.

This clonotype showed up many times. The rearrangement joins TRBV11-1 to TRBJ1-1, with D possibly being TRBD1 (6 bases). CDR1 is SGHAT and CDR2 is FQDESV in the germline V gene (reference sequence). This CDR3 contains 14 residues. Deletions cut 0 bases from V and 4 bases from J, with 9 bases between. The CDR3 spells CASSLAGQSTEAFF. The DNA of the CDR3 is TGTGCCAGCAGCTTAGCTGGACAGAGCACTGAAGCTTTCTTT.

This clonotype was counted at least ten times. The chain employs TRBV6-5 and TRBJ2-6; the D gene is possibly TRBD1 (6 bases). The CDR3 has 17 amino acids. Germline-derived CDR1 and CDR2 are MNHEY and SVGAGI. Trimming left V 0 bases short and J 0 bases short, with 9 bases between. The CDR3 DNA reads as TGTGCCAGCAGTTACTCGGACAGCCGCTCTGGGGCCAACGTCCTGACTTTC. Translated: CASSYSDSRSGANVLTF.

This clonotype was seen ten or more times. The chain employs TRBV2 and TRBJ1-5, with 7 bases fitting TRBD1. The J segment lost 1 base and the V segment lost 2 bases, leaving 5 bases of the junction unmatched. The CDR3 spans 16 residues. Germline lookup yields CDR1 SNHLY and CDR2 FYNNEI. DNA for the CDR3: TGTGCCAGCAGTGAACGGACAGGCTCAAGCAATCAGCCCCAGCATTTT. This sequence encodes CASSERTGSSNQPQHF.

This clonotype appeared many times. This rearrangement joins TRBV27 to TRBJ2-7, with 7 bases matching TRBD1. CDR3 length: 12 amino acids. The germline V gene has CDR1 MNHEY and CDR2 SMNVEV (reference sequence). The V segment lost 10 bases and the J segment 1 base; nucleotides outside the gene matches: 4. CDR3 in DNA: TGTGCCAACAGGGACAGTTCCTACGAGCAGTACTTC. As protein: CANRDSSYEQYF.

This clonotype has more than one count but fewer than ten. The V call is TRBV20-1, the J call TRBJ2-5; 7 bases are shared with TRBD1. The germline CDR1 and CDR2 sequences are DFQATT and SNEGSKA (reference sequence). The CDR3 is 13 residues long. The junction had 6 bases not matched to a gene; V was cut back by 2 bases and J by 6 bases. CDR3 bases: TGCAGTGCTAGAAACAGGGGTGGGAAGACCCAGTACTTC. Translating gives CSARNRGGKTQYF.

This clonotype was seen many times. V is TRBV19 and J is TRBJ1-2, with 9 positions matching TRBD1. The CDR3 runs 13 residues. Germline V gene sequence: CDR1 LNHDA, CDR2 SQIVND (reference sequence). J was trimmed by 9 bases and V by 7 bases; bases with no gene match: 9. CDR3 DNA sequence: TGTGCCAGTACCGTAAACAGGGGGCAAAGCTACACCTTC. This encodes CASTVNRGQSYTF. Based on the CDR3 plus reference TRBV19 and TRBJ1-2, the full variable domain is DGGITQSPKYLFRKEGQNVTLSCEQNLNHDAMYWYRQDPGQGLRLIYYSQIVNDFQKGDIAEGYSVSREKKESFPLTVTSAQKNPTAFYLCASTVNRGQSYTFGSGTRLTVV.

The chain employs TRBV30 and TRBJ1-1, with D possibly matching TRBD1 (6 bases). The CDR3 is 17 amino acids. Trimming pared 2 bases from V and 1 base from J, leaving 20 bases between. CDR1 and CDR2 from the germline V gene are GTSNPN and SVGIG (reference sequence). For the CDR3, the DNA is TGTGCCTGGAGTTTCTCGGACCCGGGAGGGGGGAACACTGAAGCTTTCTTT. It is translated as CAWSFSDPGGGNTEAFF. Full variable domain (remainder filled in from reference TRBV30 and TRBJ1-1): SQTIHQWPATLVQPVGSPLSLECTVEGTSNPNLYWYRQAAGRGLQLLFYSVGIGQISSEVPQNLSASRPQDRQFILSSKKLLLSDSGFYLCAWSFSDPGGGNTEAFFGQGTRLTVV.

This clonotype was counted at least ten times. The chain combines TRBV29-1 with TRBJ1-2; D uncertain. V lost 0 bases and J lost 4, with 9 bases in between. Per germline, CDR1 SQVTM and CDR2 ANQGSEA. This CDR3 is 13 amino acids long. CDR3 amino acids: CSVEDRTAYGYTF. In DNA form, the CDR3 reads TGCAGCGTTGAAGATCGAACAGCCTATGGCTACACCTTC.

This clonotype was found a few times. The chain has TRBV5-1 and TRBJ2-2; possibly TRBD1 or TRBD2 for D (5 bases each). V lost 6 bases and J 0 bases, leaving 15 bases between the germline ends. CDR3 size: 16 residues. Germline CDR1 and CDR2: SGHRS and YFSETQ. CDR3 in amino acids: CASTKSGTTNTGELFF. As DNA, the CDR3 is TGCGCCAGCACCAAATCCGGGACGACGAACACCGGGGAGCTGTTTTTT. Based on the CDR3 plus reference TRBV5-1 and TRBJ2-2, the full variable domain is KAGVTQTPRYLIKTRGQQVTLSCSPISGHRSVSWYQQTPGQGLQFLFEYFSETQRNKGNFPGRFSGRQFSNSRSEMNVSTLELGDSALYLCASTKSGTTNTGELFFGEGSRLTVL.

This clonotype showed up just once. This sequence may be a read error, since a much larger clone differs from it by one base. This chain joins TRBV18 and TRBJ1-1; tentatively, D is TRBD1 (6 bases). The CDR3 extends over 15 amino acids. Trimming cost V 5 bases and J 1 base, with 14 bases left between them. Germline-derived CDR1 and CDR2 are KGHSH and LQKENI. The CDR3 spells CASSSGTYQNTEAFF. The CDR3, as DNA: TGTGCCAGCTCATCGGGGACATATCAGAACACTGAAGCTTTCTTT.

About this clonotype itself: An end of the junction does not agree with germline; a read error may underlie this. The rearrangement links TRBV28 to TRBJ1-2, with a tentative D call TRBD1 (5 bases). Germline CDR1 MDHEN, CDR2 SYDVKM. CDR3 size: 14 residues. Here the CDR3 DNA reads TGTGCCAGCAGTTTAGGGGGAGCTAACTATGGCTACAGCTTC. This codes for CASSLGGANYGYSF.

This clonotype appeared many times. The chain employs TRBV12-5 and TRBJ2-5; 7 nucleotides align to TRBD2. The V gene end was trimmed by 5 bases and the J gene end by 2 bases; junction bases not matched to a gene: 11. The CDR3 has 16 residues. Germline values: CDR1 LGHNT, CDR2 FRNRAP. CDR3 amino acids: CASGPITGTTQETQYF. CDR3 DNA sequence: TGTGCTAGTGGTCCTATTACCGGGACTACTCAAGAGACCCAGTACTTC. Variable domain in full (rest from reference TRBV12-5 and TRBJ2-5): DARVTQTPRHKVTEMGQEVTMRCQPILGHNTVFWYRQTMMQGLELLAYFRNRAPLDDSGMPKDRFSAEMPDATLATLKIQPSEPRDSAVYFCASGPITGTTQETQYFGPGTRLLVL.

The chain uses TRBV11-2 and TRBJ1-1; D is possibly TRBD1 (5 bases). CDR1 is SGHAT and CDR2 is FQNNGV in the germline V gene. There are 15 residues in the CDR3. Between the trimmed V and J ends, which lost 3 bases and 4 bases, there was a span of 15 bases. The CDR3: CASSFGGGLRTEAFF. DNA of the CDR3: TGTGCCAGCAGCTTTGGGGGAGGGTTGCGCACTGAAGCTTTCTTT.

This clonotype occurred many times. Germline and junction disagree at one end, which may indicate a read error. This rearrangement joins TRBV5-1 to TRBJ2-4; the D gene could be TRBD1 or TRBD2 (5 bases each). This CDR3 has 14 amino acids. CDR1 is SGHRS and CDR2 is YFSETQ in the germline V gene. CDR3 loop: CASSLAAGTGIKYF. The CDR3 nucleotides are TGCGCCAGCAGCTTGGCGGCAGGGACGGGCATTAAGTACTTC.

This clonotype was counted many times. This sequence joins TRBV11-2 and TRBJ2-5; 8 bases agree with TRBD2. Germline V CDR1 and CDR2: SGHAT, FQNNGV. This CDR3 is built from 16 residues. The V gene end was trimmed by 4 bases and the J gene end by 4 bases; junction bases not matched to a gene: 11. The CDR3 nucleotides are TGTGCCAGCAGCTCGACAGCGGGAGTGATGAGAGAGACCCAGTACTTC. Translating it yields CASSSTAGVMRETQYF.

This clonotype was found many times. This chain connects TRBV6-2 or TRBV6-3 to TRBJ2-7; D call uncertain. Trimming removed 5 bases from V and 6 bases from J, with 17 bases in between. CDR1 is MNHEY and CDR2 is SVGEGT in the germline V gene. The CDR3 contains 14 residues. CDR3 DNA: TGTGCCAGCAGTCGTACGTCCAGTACCTCCGAGCAGTACTTC. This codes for CASSRTSSTSEQYF.

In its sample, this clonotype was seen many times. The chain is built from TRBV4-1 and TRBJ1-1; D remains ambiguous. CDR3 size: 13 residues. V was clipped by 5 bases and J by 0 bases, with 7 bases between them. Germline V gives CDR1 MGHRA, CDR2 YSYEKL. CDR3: CASSFDLNTEAFF. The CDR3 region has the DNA TGCGCCAGCAGCTTCGACCTGAACACTGAAGCTTTCTTT.

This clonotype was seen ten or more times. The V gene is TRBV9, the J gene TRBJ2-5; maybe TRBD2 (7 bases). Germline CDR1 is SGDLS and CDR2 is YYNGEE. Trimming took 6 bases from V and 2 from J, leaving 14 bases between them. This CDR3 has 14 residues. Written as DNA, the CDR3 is TGTGCCAGCACGGCGGGGGCCCAACAAGAGACCCAGTACTTC. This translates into CASTAGAQQETQYF.

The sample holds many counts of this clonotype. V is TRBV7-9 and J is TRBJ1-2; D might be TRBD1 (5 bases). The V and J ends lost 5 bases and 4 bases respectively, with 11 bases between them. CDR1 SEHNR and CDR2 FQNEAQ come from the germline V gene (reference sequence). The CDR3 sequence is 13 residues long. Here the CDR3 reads CASSGDRSYGYTF. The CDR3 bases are TGTGCCAGCAGCGGAGACAGATCCTATGGCTACACCTTC.

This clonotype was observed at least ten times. Here the CDR3 DNA reads TGTGCCAGCAGCTCATCCGGACAGGGCTCCCCCTACGAGCAGTACTTC. This translates into CASSSSGQGSPYEQYF. The V gene is TRBV7-9, the J gene TRBJ2-7; 8 nucleotides match TRBD1. CDR1 is SEHNR, CDR2 FQNEAQ, per germline (reference sequence). The CDR3 is made up of 16 amino acids. J gave up 2 bases and V 4 bases, and 10 bases lay outside the gene matches.

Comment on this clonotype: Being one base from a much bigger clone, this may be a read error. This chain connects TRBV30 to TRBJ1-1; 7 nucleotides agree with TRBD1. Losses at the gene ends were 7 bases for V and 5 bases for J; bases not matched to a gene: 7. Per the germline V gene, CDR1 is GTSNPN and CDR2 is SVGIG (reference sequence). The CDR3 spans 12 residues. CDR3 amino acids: CASVTGVTEAFF. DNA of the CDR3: TGTGCCTCCGTTACAGGGGTTACTGAAGCTTTCTTT.